The 21 T cell receptor beta chains reported below all come from one sample, sequenced in a study of T cells in Graves' hyperthyroidism and ophthalmopathy. Amplification of TCR beta CDR3 regions used RNA as the template. First-round RT-PCR with HTBI primers amplified the TCR CDR3 region. TCRdb processed the multiplex PCR reads anew with MiXCR; each CDR3 protein has one entry. The sample carries about 400,000 distinct CDR3 sequences, about 14% recorded once. The sample consisted of blood. The receptors come from a man aged 50-59 years with Graves' ophthalmopathy.

This clonotype has a count of ten or more. V gene TRBV27 combines with J gene TRBJ1-1; 9 positions match TRBD1. Trimming at V came to 7 bases and at J to 2 bases, leaving 5 bases not matched to a gene. The CDR3 consists of 14 residues. Germline V gene data show CDR1 as MNHEY and CDR2 as SMNVEV (reference sequence). This CDR3 reads CASIDRGVNTEAFF. The CDR3 DNA follows: TGTGCCAGCATAGACAGGGGGGTAAACACTGAAGCTTTCTTT.

This clonotype was detected only a few times. CDR3 bases: TGTGCCAGCAGCGCCCATACAGGGGTTGAGACCCAGTACTTC. Its protein product is CASSAHTGVETQYF. The chain has TRBV9 and TRBJ2-5; 7 nucleotides align to TRBD1. The J segment lost 5 bases and the V segment lost 3 bases, leaving 7 bases of the junction unmatched. The CDR3 is 14 residues long. Germline V gives CDR1 SGDLS, CDR2 YYNGEE.

This clonotype was recorded at least ten times. The chain employs TRBV27 and TRBJ2-7; TRBD1 aligns across 9 bases. The germline CDR1 and CDR2 sequences are MNHEY and SMNVEV (reference sequence). The CDR3 consists of 16 residues. V lost 2 bases, J lost 4 bases, and 9 bases stayed unmatched. CDR3 sequence reads: CASSLLPPGQGYEQYF. The CDR3 DNA sequence: TGTGCCAGCAGTTTACTCCCCCCGGGACAGGGATACGAGCAGTACTTC.

The chain links TRBV4-1 to TRBJ1-2, with D perhaps matching TRBD1 (5 bases). Germline CDR1 MGHRA, CDR2 YSYEKL. V was clipped by 3 bases and J by 7 bases, with 9 bases between them. The CDR3 has 12 amino acids. The DNA of the CDR3 is TGCGCCAGCAGCCAGGGGGTTGCTGGCTACACCTTC. Its translation is CASSQGVAGYTF.

Ten or more counts support this clonotype. The rearrangement uses TRBV24-1 and TRBJ1-1, with 10 nucleotides matching TRBD1. The ends lost 4 bases at V and 4 bases at J; junction bases unmatched: 2. This CDR3 has 14 amino acids. Germline values: CDR1 KGHDR, CDR2 SFDVKD. CDR3 nucleotides: TGTGCCACCAGTGACGACAGGGGGCCCACTGAAGCTTTCTTT. It is translated as CATSDDRGPTEAFF.

This clonotype was observed many times. J is TRBJ1-5 and V is TRBV28; perhaps TRBD1 as D (6 bases). The V end lost 2 bases, the J end lost 5 bases, and 10 bases lay between the germline ends. CDR1 MDHEN and CDR2 SYDVKM come from the germline V gene. The CDR3 length is 14 residues. CDR3 amino acids: CASSLGGPHQPQHF. In DNA form, the CDR3 reads TGTGCCAGCAGTTTAGGGGGGCCCCATCAGCCCCAGCATTTT.

The table lists this clonotype with a few counts. V gene TRBV10-3 combines with J gene TRBJ2-3; D may be TRBD2 (6 bases). The CDR3 consists of 13 residues. The germline gives CDR1 ENHRY, CDR2 SYGVKD. V was pared by 6 bases and J by 6 bases, with 13 bases between. This CDR3 is CAISAEGRDTQYF. For the CDR3, the DNA is TGTGCCATCAGCGCGGAGGGTCGGGATACGCAGTATTTT.

Many counts were recorded for this clonotype. This chain joins TRBV27 and TRBJ2-3, with D unresolved. CDR3 size: 14 residues. Trimming cost V 2 bases and J 5 bases, with 11 bases left between them. Germline V gene sequence: CDR1 MNHEY, CDR2 SMNVEV (reference sequence). The CDR3 loop is CASSLTQRGDTQYF. CDR3 DNA: TGTGCCAGCAGTTTAACCCAGCGAGGAGATACGCAGTATTTT.

This clonotype was recorded many times. V is TRBV5-1 and J is TRBJ1-2, with 7 bases that match TRBD1. The germline V gene has CDR1 SGHRS and CDR2 YFSETQ. Losses at the gene ends were 0 bases for V and 0 bases for J; bases not matched to a gene: 8. This CDR3 has 17 residues. CDR3 region: CASSLVPAGQTNYGYTF. The CDR3 bases are TGCGCCAGCAGCTTGGTCCCTGCGGGACAGACTAACTATGGCTACACCTTC.

This clonotype has just a few counts. The chain couples TRBV27 to TRBJ1-1; 7 nucleotides agree with TRBD1. V gave up 3 bases and J gave up 6 bases; unmatched junction bases: 7. The CDR3 contains 14 residues. Germline V lookup: CDR1 MNHEY, CDR2 SMNVEV (reference sequence). CDR3 sequence: CASSFGNRGAEAFF. CDR3 in DNA: TGTGCCAGCAGTTTCGGCAACAGGGGCGCTGAAGCTTTCTTT.

The V call is TRBV20-1, the J call TRBJ1-1; D unresolved. Germline values: CDR1 DFQATT, CDR2 SNEGSKA (reference sequence). The CDR3 is 11 amino acids. The germline V and J ends were trimmed by 6 bases and 4 bases, with 9 bases remaining between them. CDR3 bases: TGCAGTGCGAACAGAGGCACTGAAGCTTTCTTT. It is translated as CSANRGTEAFF.

This clonotype was counted only a few times. The chain is built from TRBV7-9 and TRBJ2-4; 8 bases fit TRBD1. Looked up from germline, CDR1 is SEHNR and CDR2 is FQNEAQ (reference sequence). The CDR3 totals 13 residues. Unmatched junction bases numbered 4, after V lost 5 bases and J lost 7 bases. As DNA, the CDR3 is TGTGCCAGCAGCGGAAGACAGGGGAACATTCAGTACTTC. Amino acid sequence: CASSGRQGNIQYF.

Only a few counts were recorded for this clonotype. The chain couples TRBV19 to TRBJ2-1; 12 bases line up with TRBD2. Germline CDR1 reads LNHDA; CDR2 reads SQIVND (reference sequence). The CDR3 spans 15 residues. V was clipped by 4 bases and J by 10 bases; unmatched bases: 8. The DNA of the CDR3 is TGTGCCAGTAGTACCCTAGCGGGAGGGGCTTTGGAGCAGTTCTTC. It encodes CASSTLAGGALEQFF.

This clonotype showed up many times. The chain combines TRBV20-1 with TRBJ1-6; 7 positions agree with TRBD1. J gave up 4 bases and V 2 bases, and 8 bases lay outside the gene matches. From germline, CDR1 is DFQATT and CDR2 SNEGSKA (reference sequence). The CDR3 contains 16 residues. The CDR3 nucleotides read TGCAGTGCTAGAAGAGCCGACAGGGATTATAATTCACCCCTCCACTTT. This sequence encodes CSARRADRDYNSPLHF.

This clonotype occurred many times. The V call is TRBV20-1, the J call TRBJ2-7; D is unclear. The germline gives CDR1 DFQATT, CDR2 SNEGSKA (reference sequence). The CDR3 totals 13 residues. The V end lost 4 bases, the J end lost 6 bases, and 16 bases lay between the germline ends. The CDR3 reads CSAKLGRFVEQYF. CDR3 in DNA: TGCAGTGCTAAGCTAGGGCGATTTGTCGAGCAGTACTTC.

Ten or more counts support this clonotype. This chain joins TRBV20-1 and TRBJ2-3, with 8 nucleotides matching TRBD2. The length of the CDR3 is 15 residues. The trim removed 1 base at V and 2 bases at J, leaving 5 bases unmatched. CDR1 is DFQATT and CDR2 is SNEGSKA in the germline V gene (reference sequence). The CDR3 DNA reads TGCAGTGCTAGAGTTCCTAGCGGGTACACAGATACGCAGTATTTT. It is translated as CSARVPSGYTDTQYF.

At least ten counts were recorded for this clonotype. V and J are TRBV18 and TRBJ2-2; D gene uncertain. V shed 3 bases and J shed 7 bases, with 9 bases lying between them. CDR1 KGHSH and CDR2 LQKENI come from the germline V gene. The CDR3 runs 13 residues. The CDR3 reads CASSPTPLGELFF. The DNA of the CDR3 is TGTGCCAGCTCACCGACTCCGCTCGGGGAGCTGTTTTTT.

The sample holds many counts of this clonotype. This chain links TRBV7-9 with TRBJ1-2, with TRBD1 as a possible D gene (5 bases). Germline V gene lookup returns CDR1 SEHNR and CDR2 FQNEAQ (reference sequence). The CDR3 totals 14 residues. V lost 0 bases and J 6 bases, leaving 11 bases between the germline ends. The CDR3 DNA reads TGTGCCAGCAGCTTAGCCGGCAGGGTCGATGGCTACACCTTC. This translates into CASSLAGRVDGYTF. The variable domain in full, completed from reference TRBV7-9 and TRBJ1-2, reads DTGVSQNPRHKITKRGQNVTFRCDPISEHNRLYWYRQTLGQGPEFLTYFQNEAQLEKSRLLSDRFSAERPKGSFSTLEIQRTEQGDSAMYLCASSLAGRVDGYTFGSGTRLTVV.

This clonotype showed up just a few times. The chain links TRBV29-1 to TRBJ2-2; possible D gene TRBD1, 7 bases. This CDR3 region has 17 residues. Per the germline V gene, CDR1 is SQVTM and CDR2 is ANQGSEA. Trimming cost V 3 bases and J 7 bases, with 24 bases left between them. The CDR3 region is CSVETGTETSPSGELFF. CDR3 DNA sequence: TGCAGCGTTGAGACAGGGACCGAGACTAGTCCGAGCGGGGAGCTGTTTTTT.

This clonotype has just a few counts. V usage is TRBV19 and J usage is TRBJ2-2, with D perhaps matching TRBD1 (6 bases). V was shortened by 7 bases and J by 5 bases, with 14 bases between the two germline ends. Looked up from germline, CDR1 is LNHDA and CDR2 is SQIVND (reference sequence). This CDR3 comprises 14 residues. The CDR3 sequence: CASKRDTQTGELFF. The CDR3 nucleotides are TGTGCCAGTAAAAGGGACACTCAGACCGGGGAGCTGTTTTTT. Using reference TRBV19 and TRBJ2-2 for the parts outside the CDR3, the full variable domain is DGGITQSPKYLFRKEGQNVTLSCEQNLNHDAMYWYRQDPGQGLRLIYYSQIVNDFQKGDIAEGYSVSREKKESFPLTVTSAQKNPTAFYLCASKRDTQTGELFFGEGSRLTVL.

In regard to this clonotype: A much larger clone is a single base away; this may be a read error. The gene calls are TRBV7-2 and TRBJ2-7, with TRBD1 as a possible D gene (6 bases). Between the trimmed V and J ends, which lost 5 bases and 0 bases, there was a span of 20 bases. Looked up from germline, CDR1 is SGHTA and CDR2 is FQGNSA. The CDR3 extends over 17 amino acids. The CDR3 is CASSMMGAQLNSYEQYF. The CDR3 bases are TGTGCCAGCAGCATGATGGGGGCACAGCTTAACTCCTACGAGCAGTACTTC.